The source of this TCR beta chain is a study of shared clonotypes between healthy human individuals. The overall study: CD4 naive and memory got three plates each, CD8 naive two, CD8 memory one.

The donors were adults (healthy and HIV-negative) with no recent acute infections or vaccinations. Each sample came from a Caucasian adult donor living in Nashville, Tennessee. CD4+ cell separation produced CD45RA+ naive and CD45RA-negative memory subsets. TCRdb keeps only in-frame clones here, not all; method: immunoSEQ multiplex PCR. This table holds about 2.4 million clones, over 85% found once. The CDR3 contains 15 residues. Trimming removed 3 bases from V and 7 bases from J, with 18 bases in between. Germline CDR1 LNHDA, CDR2 SQIVND (reference sequence). Input material: naive CD4+ T cells from PBMCs. Subset defined: CD45RA+ positively selected. The receptor was isolated from a man aged 18 to 35 in good health. Some clones in this sample may be carry-over from other donors' samples. V and J are TRBV19 and TRBJ1-2; D gene ambiguous. CDR3 in amino acids: CASSIFAGYVGGYTF. The CDR3 DNA reads TGTGCCAGTAGTATTTTCGCAGGCTACGTTGGTGGCTACACCTTC.